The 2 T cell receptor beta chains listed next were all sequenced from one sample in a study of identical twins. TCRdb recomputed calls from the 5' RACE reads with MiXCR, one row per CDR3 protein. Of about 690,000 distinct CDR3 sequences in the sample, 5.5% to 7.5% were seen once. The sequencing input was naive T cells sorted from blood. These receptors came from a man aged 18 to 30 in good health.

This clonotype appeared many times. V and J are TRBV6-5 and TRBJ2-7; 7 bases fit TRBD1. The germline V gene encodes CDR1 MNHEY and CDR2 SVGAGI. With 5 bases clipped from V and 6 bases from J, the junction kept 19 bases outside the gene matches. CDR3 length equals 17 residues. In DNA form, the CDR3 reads TGTGCCAGCAGTAACGACCCGGGACAGTCCCTACCCACCGAGCAGTACTTC. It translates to CASSNDPGQSLPTEQYF.

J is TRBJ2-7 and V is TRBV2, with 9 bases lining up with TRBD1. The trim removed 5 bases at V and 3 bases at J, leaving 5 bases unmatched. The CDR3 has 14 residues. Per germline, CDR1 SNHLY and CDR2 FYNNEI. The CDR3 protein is CASSLQGADYEQYF. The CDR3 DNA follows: TGTGCCAGCAGTTTACAGGGGGCCGACTACGAGCAGTACTTC.